Below, 32 T cell receptor beta chains from the same sample are listed, as sequenced in a study of T cell repertoires in cytomegalovirus infection. Their antigens are not known. TCRdb re-called the reads through MiXCR, storing one row per CDR3 protein. The data contain around 19,000 distinct CDR3 sequences, around 40% of them singletons. The starting material was CD8+ T cells from cultured PBMCs, obtained from culture after CMV antigen stimulation. Receptors were obtained from a human donor in good health (CMV status not recorded). Some clones in this sample may be carry-over from other donors' samples.

This clonotype was seen repeatedly, ten times or more. V gene TRBV6-2 or TRBV6-3 combines with J gene TRBJ2-1; 8 nucleotides match TRBD2. This CDR3 is built from 15 residues. CDR1 and CDR2 (germline): MNHEY, SVGEGT. The V segment lost 6 bases and the J segment 0 bases; nucleotides outside the gene matches: 4. The CDR3 nucleotides read TGTGCCAGCAGGCCGGGGACTAGCTCCTACAATGAGCAGTTCTTC. It specifies CASRPGTSSYNEQFF.

As regards this clonotype: One base away lies a much larger clone, so this may be a sequencing read error. The chain is built from TRBV7-6 and TRBJ2-5; the match to TRBD2 covers 11 bases. The CDR3 is 15 residues long. Germline CDR1 reads SGHVS; CDR2 reads FNYEAQ. CDR3 residues: CTSSLAGGSQETQYF. DNA for the CDR3: TGTACCAGCAGCTTAGCGGGGGGGTCCCAAGAGACCCAGTACTTC. The full variable domain, in which reference TRBV7-6 and TRBJ2-5 provide the parts outside the CDR3, is GAGVSQSPRYKVTKRGQDVALRCDPISGHVSLYWYRQALGQGPEFLTYFNYEAQQDKSGLPNDRFSAERPEGSISTLTIQRTEQRDSAMYRCTSSLAGGSQETQYFGPGTRLLVL.

The chain carries TRBV4-3 and TRBJ2-7; no clear D gene. V dropped 0 bases and J dropped 3 bases, with 9 bases sitting between them. In germline, CDR1 is LGHNA, CDR2 YSLEER. This CDR3 contains 14 residues. CDR3 sequence reads: CASSQDVRFYEQYF. CDR3 sequence (DNA): TGCGCCAGCAGCCAAGACGTCAGGTTCTACGAGCAGTACTTC.

This clonotype appeared a few times. The V and J genes are TRBV11-2 and TRBJ2-3, with 10 nucleotides matching TRBD2. The CDR3 loop spans 16 amino acids. J gave up 6 bases and V 4 bases, and 10 bases lay outside the gene matches. The germline V gene has CDR1 SGHAT and CDR2 FQNNGV. The CDR3 sequence is CASSSRTSGTRDTQYF. The CDR3 DNA is TGTGCCAGCAGCTCGAGGACTAGCGGAACTCGGGATACGCAGTATTTT.

This chain joins TRBV15 and TRBJ1-2; no reliable D call. The V gene lost 0 bases and the J gene lost 13 bases, with 18 bases spanning the gap. This CDR3 has 14 residues. Germline CDR1 reads LNHNV; CDR2 reads YYDKDF (reference sequence). CDR3 amino acids: CATSRDWEDPGITF. CDR3 DNA sequence: TGTGCCACCAGCAGAGATTGGGAGGACCCTGGGATCACCTTC.

The V gene is TRBV4-2, the J gene TRBJ2-7; no reliable D call. This CDR3 comprises 16 residues. Trimming removed 0 bases at V and 0 bases at J, with 12 bases between. The germline V gene encodes CDR1 LGHNA and CDR2 YNFKEQ. The CDR3 nucleotides are TGTGCCAGCAGCCAAGAAAGCACCGCCCGCTCCTACGAGCAGTACTTC. Its translation is CASSQESTARSYEQYF.

This clonotype was seen once. The gene calls are TRBV28 and TRBJ1-4, with a weak D call TRBD1 (6 bases). The germline gives CDR1 MDHEN, CDR2 SYDVKM. The length of the CDR3 is 14 residues. Trimming removed 6 bases at V and 6 bases at J, with 14 bases between. The CDR3 protein is CASRPRGAYEKLFF. DNA of the CDR3: TGTGCCAGCAGGCCCAGGGGCGCGTATGAAAAACTGTTTTTT.

This clonotype was recorded a few times. The chain employs TRBV6-5 and TRBJ1-6, with TRBD1 identical over 8 bases. CDR1 is MNHEY, CDR2 SVGAGI, per germline. Trimming removed 5 bases from V and 0 bases from J; junction bases left unmatched: 3. The CDR3 spans 16 residues. In DNA, the CDR3 is TGTGCCAGCAGTCGACAGGGGACCTCCTATAATTCACCCCTCCACTTT. Amino acid sequence: CASSRQGTSYNSPLHF.

The V gene is TRBV25-1, the J gene TRBJ2-3, with D perhaps being TRBD1 or TRBD2 (6 bases each). In germline, CDR1 is MGHDK, CDR2 SYGVNS. The CDR3 sequence is 18 residues long. V gave up 5 bases and J gave up 2 bases, with 23 bases separating them. The CDR3 is CASSPLTRDRGPTDTQYF. In nucleotides, the CDR3 is TGTGCCAGCAGTCCCCTGACCCGGGACCGGGGGCCCACAGATACGCAGTATTTT.

The chain carries TRBV4-3 and TRBJ1-1, with D possibly being TRBD1 (5 bases). There are 13 residues in the CDR3. CDR1 is LGHNA and CDR2 is YSLEER in the germline V gene. Trimming removed 1 base at V and 10 bases at J, with 13 bases between. The CDR3 region is CASSQGRDAGAFF. CDR3 sequence (DNA): TGCGCCAGCAGCCAAGGGAGGGACGCGGGAGCTTTCTTT.

There are many counts of this clonotype. The chain combines TRBV19 with TRBJ2-3; D is ambiguous. In germline, CDR1 is LNHDA, CDR2 SQIVND (reference sequence). V was clipped by 3 bases and J by 3 bases, with 16 bases between them. This CDR3 spans 16 amino acids. The DNA of the CDR3 is TGTGCCAGTAGTATTGGGTTGGTCGGTCGTACAGATACGCAGTATTTT. Translated, it gives CASSIGLVGRTDTQYF.

J is TRBJ2-1 and V is TRBV20-1; 10 nucleotides agree with TRBD2. Trimming removed 7 bases from V and 5 bases from J; junction bases left unmatched: 11. The CDR3 is 15 amino acids. Germline lookup yields CDR1 DFQATT and CDR2 SNEGSKA (reference sequence). The CDR3 DNA reads as TGCAGTGAAGAACGGACTAGCGGATACAACAATGAGCAGTTCTTC. The encoded protein is CSEERTSGYNNEQFF.

This chain links TRBV20-1 with TRBJ1-1; 7 nucleotides line up with TRBD1. The V gene's germline CDR1 is DFQATT and CDR2 SNEGSKA (reference sequence). V shed 4 bases and J 3 bases; nucleotides not matched to a gene: 8. The CDR3 has 14 amino acids. The chain's CDR3 is CSATFPGQYTEAFF. In DNA, the CDR3 is TGCAGTGCTACATTCCCGGGACAGTACACTGAAGCTTTCTTT.

In DNA form, the CDR3 reads TGTGCCAGCAGTTTTAGTTCGAACACTGAAGCTTTCTTT. Its protein is CASSFSSNTEAFF. The chain has TRBV27 and TRBJ1-1; D call uncertain. The CDR3 runs 13 residues. Germline loops: CDR1 MNHEY, CDR2 SMNVEV (reference sequence). The V gene lost 3 bases and the J gene lost 1 base, with 6 bases spanning the gap.

This clonotype came up once. Sequence at one end of the junction differs from germline and may be a read error. The rearrangement uses TRBV5-3 and TRBJ1-5; D is undetermined. TRBV5-3 is an ORF for which the function is uncertain. The length of the CDR3 is 12 residues. CDR3 loop: CASSLMDQPQHF. Written as DNA, the CDR3 is TGTGCCAGCAGCTTAATGGATCAGCCCCAGCATTTC.

This clonotype has only a few counts. The chain uses TRBV4-3 and TRBJ2-7; TRBD2 matches at 9 bases. Germline assignment: CDR1 LGHNA and CDR2 YSLEER. The CDR3 covers 15 residues. J was trimmed by 3 bases and V by 1 base; bases with no gene match: 4. This CDR3 reads CASSQVASGDYEQYF. The DNA of the CDR3 is TGCGCCAGCAGCCAAGTAGCTAGCGGGGACTACGAGCAGTACTTC.

As DNA, the CDR3 is TGTGCCAGCAGTGAGACCGGCGGGGGTACCTACGAGCAGTACTTC. Protein: CASSETGGGTYEQYF. The chain combines TRBV2 with TRBJ2-7; 7 bases are shared with TRBD2. Per germline, CDR1 SNHLY and CDR2 FYNNEI. Losses at the gene ends were 3 bases for V and 2 bases for J; bases not matched to a gene: 7. The CDR3 spans 15 residues.

This clonotype was seen only a few times. The chain couples TRBV7-3 to TRBJ2-1; D possibly uses TRBD1 or TRBD2 (7 bases each). V shed 4 bases and J shed 5 bases, with 12 bases lying between them. The CDR3 contains 14 residues. Germline V gene data show CDR1 as SGHTA and CDR2 as FQGTGA. CDR3 loop: CASSSRGGHNEQFF. As DNA, the CDR3 is TGTGCCAGCAGCTCCAGGGGGGGGCACAATGAGCAGTTCTTC.

This clonotype was recorded a few times. The chain employs TRBV20-1 and TRBJ1-2; D is possibly TRBD1 (6 bases). The V end lost 1 base, the J end lost 8 bases, and 17 bases lay between the germline ends. This CDR3 spans 14 amino acids. Germline-derived CDR1 and CDR2 are DFQATT and SNEGSKA (reference sequence). The CDR3 sequence is CSARATGTLEGYTF. Written as DNA, the CDR3 is TGCAGTGCTAGAGCAACAGGGACTTTGGAAGGCTACACCTTC.

The CDR3 nucleotides read TGTGCCAGCAGGGGTGATTTCTCTGGAAACACCATATATTTT. It codes for CASRGDFSGNTIYF. The chain joins TRBV27 to TRBJ1-3; D gene unclear. Trimming left V 6 bases short and J 0 bases short, with 9 bases between. The CDR3 totals 14 residues. The germline V gene has CDR1 MNHEY and CDR2 SMNVEV (reference sequence).

This clonotype was observed at least ten times. This chain connects TRBV6-1 to TRBJ1-1, with 11 bases that match TRBD1. CDR3 length: 13 residues. Germline lookup yields CDR1 MNHNS and CDR2 SASEGT. Unmatched junction bases numbered 3, after V lost 6 bases and J lost 6 bases. CDR3 bases: TGTGCCAGCAGGGGACAGGGGGTATCTGAAGCTTTCTTT. Amino acids: CASRGQGVSEAFF.

The genes are TRBV19 and TRBJ2-5; D gene ambiguous. This CDR3 is built from 13 residues. The germline CDR1 and CDR2 sequences are LNHDA and SQIVND (reference sequence). Between the trimmed V and J ends, which lost 8 bases and 2 bases, there was a span of 12 bases. This CDR3 reads CASSQYTQETQYF. The CDR3 coding sequence is TGTGCCAGTTCGCAGTACACACAAGAGACCCAGTACTTC. Variable domain in full (rest from reference TRBV19 and TRBJ2-5): DGGITQSPKYLFRKEGQNVTLSCEQNLNHDAMYWYRQDPGQGLRLIYYSQIVNDFQKGDIAEGYSVSREKKESFPLTVTSAQKNPTAFYLCASSQYTQETQYFGPGTRLLVL.

The V and J genes are TRBV27 and TRBJ2-3; the D gene is possibly TRBD2 (5 bases). V was clipped by 4 bases and J by 0 bases, with 8 bases between them. Germline values: CDR1 MNHEY, CDR2 SMNVEV (reference sequence). There are 14 residues in the CDR3. The CDR3 DNA reads TGTGCCAGCAGTTCCTCGGGGAGCACAGATACGCAGTATTTT. Translated, it gives CASSSSGSTDTQYF.

This chain joins TRBV12-3 or TRBV12-4 and TRBJ2-3, with 7 nucleotides matching TRBD1. The trim removed 7 bases at V and 3 bases at J, leaving 7 bases unmatched. There are 14 residues in the CDR3. CDR3 loop: CASTPRQGTDTQYF. CDR3 sequence (DNA): TGTGCCAGCACCCCCCGACAGGGTACAGATACGCAGTATTTT.

The V gene is TRBV7-8, the J gene TRBJ2-7; 7 bases map to TRBD1. Losses at the gene ends were 9 bases for V and 6 bases for J; bases not matched to a gene: 14. The germline V gene has CDR1 SGHVS and CDR2 FQNEAQ. The length of the CDR3 is 14 residues. The DNA for the CDR3 is TGTGCCAGTAGCCATTGGGACAGTAATATCGAGCAGTACTTC. Translated: CASSHWDSNIEQYF. The full variable domain, its missing parts supplied by reference TRBV7-8 and TRBJ2-7, is GAGVSQSPRYKVAKRGQDVALRCDPISGHVSLFWYQQALGQGPEFLTYFQNEAQLDKSGLPSDRFFAERPEGSVSTLKIQRTQQEDSAVYLCASSHWDSNIEQYFGPGTRLTVT.

This chain uses TRBV27 with TRBJ1-4, with 7 bases that match TRBD1. Germline V gene sequence: CDR1 MNHEY, CDR2 SMNVEV (reference sequence). J lost 2 bases, V lost 3 bases, and 9 bases had no gene match. The CDR3 has 17 residues. CDR3 nucleotide sequence: TGTGCCAGCAGTTTTATTTCGACAGGGAGGACTAATGAAAAACTGTTTTTT. Encoded protein: CASSFISTGRTNEKLFF.

In regard to this clonotype: One base away lies a much larger clone, so this may be a sequencing read error. This sequence joins TRBV6-8 and TRBJ1-1; no reliable D call. With 5 bases removed from V and 0 bases from J, the gap between germline ends came to 10 bases. The CDR3 runs 14 residues. Germline CDR1 and CDR2: MNHGY and SAAAGT. For the CDR3, the DNA is TGTGCCAGCAGTGTCTGGAATATGAACACTGAAGCTTTCTTT. It translates to CASSVWNMNTEAFF.

V usage is TRBV6-5 and J usage is TRBJ1-5, with 7 bases that match TRBD1. Germline CDR1 is MNHEY and CDR2 is SVGAGI. The length of the CDR3 is 17 residues. V lost 5 bases and J lost 6; bases outside the gene matches: 16. The CDR3 nucleotides read TGTGCCAGCAGTCAAATCCCGGGACAGCGGGGAGGTCAGCCCCAGCATTTT. The encoded protein is CASSQIPGQRGGQPQHF.

The chain joins TRBV28 to TRBJ2-7, with no clear D. The CDR3 runs to 13 residues. Trimming took 3 bases from V and 6 from J, leaving 12 bases between them. Germline V lookup: CDR1 MDHEN, CDR2 SYDVKM. In nucleotides, the CDR3 is TGTGCCAGCAGTTTGGCCCCGAGGAGCGAGCAGTACTTC. Protein sequence: CASSLAPRSEQYF.

J is TRBJ1-5 and V is TRBV28, with D uncertain. The CDR3 covers 12 residues. Germline lookup yields CDR1 MDHEN and CDR2 SYDVKM. V lost 2 bases, J lost 6 bases, and 5 bases lay in between. CDR3 in DNA: TGTGCCAGCAGTTTAGTCGGTCAGCCCCAGCATTTT. Translation gives CASSLVGQPQHF. Looking up the rest from reference TRBV28 and TRBJ1-5 gives the full variable domain: DVKVTQSSRYLVKRTGEKVFLECVQDMDHENMFWYRQDPGLGLRLIYFSYDVKMKEKGDIPEGYSVSREKKERFSLILESASTNQTSMYLCASSLVGQPQHFGDGTRLSIL.

Turning to this clonotype: Mismatch with germline at one junction end may stem from a read error. This sequence joins TRBV7-6 and TRBJ2-5; 7 bases map to TRBD2. Germline V gene sequence: CDR1 SGHVS, CDR2 FNYEAQ. The CDR3 spans 15 residues. The CDR3 protein is CASSFSAGTAETQYF. CDR3 sequence (DNA): TGTGCTAGCAGCTTCTCAGCGGGAACGGCCGAGACCCAGTACTTC.

The chain employs TRBV30 and TRBJ1-3; a possible D gene is TRBD1 (5 bases). The germline V gene has CDR1 GTSNPN and CDR2 SVGIG (reference sequence). Between the trimmed V and J ends, which lost 4 bases and 1 base, there was a span of 8 bases. This CDR3 region has 13 residues. The CDR3 loop is CAWTWGSGNTIYF. The CDR3 DNA reads TGTGCCTGGACCTGGGGGTCTGGAAACACCATATATTTT.